This T cell receptor beta chain was observed in a study of control samples from healthy donors and cancer patients. This clone was counted a single time. Trimming took 3 bases from V and 3 from J; bases not matched to a gene: 14. Germline lookup yields CDR1 KGHSH and CDR2 LQKENI. The CDR3 is 17 amino acids. Sequencing used immunoSEQ multiplex PCR; TCRdb keeps in-frame clones, though not all of them. The sample yields 150,000 to 160,000 clones, about 94% seen once. The chain couples TRBV18 to TRBJ2-7; TRBD2 agrees at 7 bases. What was sequenced was blood. The TCR originated in a man in his forties in good health. The CDR3 loop is CASSPKGRGTYFYEQYF. The CDR3 bases are TGTGCCAGCTCACCGAAGGGGCGGGGGACCTATTTCTACGAGCAGTACTTC. The full variable domain, completed using reference TRBV18 and TRBJ2-7, is NAGVMQNPRHLVRRRGQEARLRCSPMKGHSHVYWYRQLPEEGLKFMVYLQKENIIDESGMPKERFSAEFPKEGPSILRIQQVVRGDSAAYFCASSPKGRGTYFYEQYFGPGTRLTVT.